This T cell receptor beta chain was recovered during a study of cytomegalovirus exposure and HLA in healthy donors. Study results and limitations: There were around 160 TCR beta chains listed as cytomegalovirus-associated. The study carried out a later analysis of TCR beta sequences. It associated some 17,000 of them with specific HLA alleles at a false discovery rate of 0.05.

PCR amplification relied on 60 Vbeta primers (plus 13 Jbeta primers). Some clones are missing from TCRdb's copy, which holds only in-frame ones; the method was immunoSEQ multiplex PCR. The table lists around 200,000 clones, roughly 80% of them singletons. Germline loops: CDR1 MNHEY, CDR2 SMNVEV (reference sequence). This CDR3 region has 13 residues. V dropped 1 base and J dropped 7 bases, with 8 bases sitting between them. With respect to this clone: Antigen specificity is unknown.

The clonotype comes from a woman aged 18-29 years in good health and CMV-seronegative. The sequencing sample was made of PBMCs. The genes are TRBV27 and TRBJ2-1, with D uncertain. The CDR3 DNA is TGTGCCAGCAGTTTATACGCGGTTAATGAGCAGTTCTTC. Its translation is CASSLYAVNEQFF.